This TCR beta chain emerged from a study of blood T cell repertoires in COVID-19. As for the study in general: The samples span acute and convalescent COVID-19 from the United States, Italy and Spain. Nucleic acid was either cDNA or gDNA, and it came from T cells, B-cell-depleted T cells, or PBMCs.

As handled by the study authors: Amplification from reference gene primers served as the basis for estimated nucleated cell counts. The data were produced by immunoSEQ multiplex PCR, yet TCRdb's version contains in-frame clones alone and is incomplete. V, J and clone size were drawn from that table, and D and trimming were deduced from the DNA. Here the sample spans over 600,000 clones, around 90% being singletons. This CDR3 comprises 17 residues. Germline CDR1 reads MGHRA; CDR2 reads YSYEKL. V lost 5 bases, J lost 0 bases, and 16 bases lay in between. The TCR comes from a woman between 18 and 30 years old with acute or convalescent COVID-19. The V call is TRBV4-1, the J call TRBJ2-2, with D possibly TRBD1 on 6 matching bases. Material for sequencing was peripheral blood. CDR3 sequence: CASSSLSGTPNTGELFF. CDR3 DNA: TGCGCCAGCAGCTCGTTGTCCGGGACACCGAACACCGGGGAGCTGTTTTTT.